This TCR beta chain was sequenced during a study of cytomegalovirus exposure and HLA in healthy donors. Use of 60 Vbeta and 13 Jbeta primers characterized the PCR. TCRdb keeps only in-frame clones here, not all; method: immunoSEQ multiplex PCR. The sample carries about 68,000 clones, roughly 77% recorded once. Germline assignment: CDR1 SGHRS and CDR2 YFSETQ. With 2 bases clipped from V and 4 bases from J, the junction kept 9 bases outside the gene matches. This CDR3 spans 16 amino acids. Study observations and caveats: Specificity of three CMV-associated chains for CMV antigens was verified in vitro.

Turning to this clone: Antigen unknown.

The chain combines TRBV5-1 with TRBJ2-5; 9 bases match TRBD2. Sample: PBMCs. This clonotype was sampled from a human donor in good health. The CDR3 nucleotides are TGCGCCAGCAGCTTAAATGCGGGGGGGCTGGGAGAGACCCAGTACTTC. Translating gives CASSLNAGGLGETQYF.